Here is one TCR beta chain with its context. Authors of the study amplified TCR beta CDR3 regions from RNA transcripts. During a first-round RT-PCR of the TCR CDR3, the HTBI primer set was used. Using its own MiXCR run on the multiplex PCR reads, TCRdb lists one record per CDR3 protein. The table records fewer than 40,000 distinct CDR3 sequences, around 52% of them present only once. Active moderate-to-severe ophthalmopathy, Clinical Activity Score at least 3, NOSPECS at least 4, under 3 months' duration. Uncontrolled infections, other autoimmune diseases, pregnancy or lactation led to exclusion of patients. Each diagnosis was grounded in clinical symptoms, serum thyroxine and TRAb, thyroid ultrasound, and orbital computed tomography. These data belong to a study of T cells in Graves' hyperthyroidism and ophthalmopathy. Study details: Peripheral blood was drawn at first diagnosis, prior to all treatment.

V lost 6 bases and J lost 3, with 8 bases in between. The CDR3 has 12 residues. CDR1 DFQATT and CDR2 SNEGSKA come from the germline V gene (reference sequence). The TCR originated in a woman aged 40 to 49 with Graves' ophthalmopathy. The sample taken for sequencing was blood. The chain joins TRBV20-1 to TRBJ2-2; D gene ambiguous. The CDR3 DNA sequence: TGCAGTGCGCGTCCGTACACCGGGGAGCTGTTTTTT. As protein: CSARPYTGELFF.